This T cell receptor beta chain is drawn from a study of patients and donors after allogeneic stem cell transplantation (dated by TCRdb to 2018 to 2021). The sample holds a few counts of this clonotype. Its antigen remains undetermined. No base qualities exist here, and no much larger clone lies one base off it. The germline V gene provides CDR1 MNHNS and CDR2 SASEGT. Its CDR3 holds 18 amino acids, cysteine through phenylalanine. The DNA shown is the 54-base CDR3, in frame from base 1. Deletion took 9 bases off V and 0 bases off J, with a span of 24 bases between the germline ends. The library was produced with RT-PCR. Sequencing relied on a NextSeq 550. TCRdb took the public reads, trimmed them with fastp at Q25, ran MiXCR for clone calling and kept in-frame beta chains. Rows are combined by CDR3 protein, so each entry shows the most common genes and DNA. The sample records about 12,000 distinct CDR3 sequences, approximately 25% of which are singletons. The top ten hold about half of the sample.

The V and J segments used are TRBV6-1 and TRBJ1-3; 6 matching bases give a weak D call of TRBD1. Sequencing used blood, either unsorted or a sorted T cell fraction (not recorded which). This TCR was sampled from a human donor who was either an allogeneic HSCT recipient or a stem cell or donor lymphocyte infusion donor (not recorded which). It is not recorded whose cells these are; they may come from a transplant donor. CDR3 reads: CASNLVPLGASSGNTIYF. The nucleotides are TGTGCCAGTAACCTCGTCCCGCTGGGGGCGTCCTCTGGAAACACCATATATTTT.